One T cell receptor beta chain is described in this entry. Its antigen is not identified. In patients chosen for sequencing, flow cytometry had shown CD8+CD57+ cell expansion. Blood came from patients not yet given any therapy. This sample was included in a study of CD8+CD57+ T cells in acquired aplastic anemia. Regarding the study as a whole: Between patients and controls, over 25 CD8+ CDR3 sequences were found in common.

TCR beta VDJ combinations and CDR3 sequences were profiled from genomic DNA. Each CDR3 protein is one row after TCRdb ran MiXCR on the reads. The sample records 210,000 or so distinct CDR3 sequences, less than 60% being singletons. The CDR3 has 15 amino acids. The V end was cut by 3 bases, the J end by 1 base, with 10 bases between. The germline V gene has CDR1 SNHLY and CDR2 FYNNEI. The sample comprised sorted CD4+, CD8+, or CD8+CD57+ T cells (not recorded which) from PBMCs. V and J are TRBV2 and TRBJ1-5; possible D gene TRBD1, 6 bases. The clonotype comes from a human donor with aplastic anemia. The CDR3 region is CASSDGGLSNQPQHF. The CDR3 DNA reads TGTGCCAGCAGTGACGGGGGCCTAAGCAATCAGCCCCAGCATTTT.